The subject of this entry is one T cell receptor (beta chain). Its antigen is not known. The CDR3 extends over 15 amino acids. Per the germline V gene, CDR1 is SGDLS and CDR2 is YYNGEE. With 4 bases clipped from V and 3 bases from J, the junction kept 9 bases outside the gene matches. This sample was included in a study of T cell repertoires in ileal Crohn's disease. Findings and caveats of the study: Clonal expansions were more frequent in active smokers than non-smokers at surgery. Sorted CD8 T cells held more high-frequency clones than CD4.

Repertoires were generated with immunoSEQ multiplex PCR, while TCRdb's copy carries only in-frame clones and drops some. The sample includes about 5,200 clones, roughly 79% seen only once; the top ten take about 6.5%. The receptor was derived from an adult with Crohn's disease. The specimen sequenced was ileal tissue. V and J are TRBV9 and TRBJ1-2; TRBD1 matches at 7 bases. For the CDR3, the DNA is TGTGCCAGCAGCCCCCAGGGGGGCTCGGACTATGGCTACACCTTC. It yields the protein CASSPQGGSDYGYTF.